This T cell receptor (beta chain) was observed in a study of blood T cell repertoires in COVID-19. Study in general: Acute and convalescent COVID-19 samples came from the United States, Italy and Spain.

The CDR3 extends over 13 amino acids. V shed 6 bases and J 2 bases; nucleotides not matched to a gene: 3. Germline values: CDR1 MDHEN, CDR2 SYDVKM. Profiled with immunoSEQ multiplex PCR; TCRdb holds only in-frame clones, not every one. The sample has 150,000 to 200,000 clones; 85% to 95% are singletons. The chain recombines TRBV28 with TRBJ2-7, with 8 positions matching TRBD1. The sequence derives from a woman aged 45-59 years with acute or convalescent COVID-19. The sequenced sample was peripheral blood. The CDR3 region is CASSRTGTYEQYF. The CDR3 bases are TGTGCCAGCAGCCGGACAGGGACCTACGAGCAGTACTTC.